This is a list of T cell receptor beta chains from one sample in a study of T cells in Graves' hyperthyroidism and ophthalmopathy. TCRdb itself ran the multiplex PCR reads through MiXCR, one entry per CDR3 protein. The repertoire includes over 550,000 distinct CDR3 sequences, approximately 15% of them detected once, and around 18% sits in the top ten. Sequencing input: blood. These receptors were taken from a woman aged 18-29 years with Graves' hyperthyroidism. The CDR3 runs from the conserved cysteine through the conserved F or W. Each record gives: J gene, clone size, V gene, D gene, CDR3 DNA, CDR3 protein. D genes are given only for firm matches. Only part of the rows carry a size: once, few, many, or a class if the clone is expanded.

>TRBJ1-1|few|TRBV5-6|.
TGTGCCAGCAGGCTCACCCCGGGTGCGCGGGCTTTCTTT
CASRLTPGARAFF
>TRBJ1-4|.|TRBV28|.
TGTGCCAGCACCGAGGGGGGCGGTGAAAAACTGTTTTTT
CASTEGGGEKLFF
>TRBJ1-1|.|TRBV7-9|.
TGTGCCAGCAGCTTATCGCGACAGTCTGAAGCTTTCTTT
CASSLSRQSEAFF
>TRBJ2-7|few|TRBV20-1|.
TGCAGTGCTAGTCCCGGGACGGCCACCTACGAGCAGTACTTC
CSASPGTATYEQYF
>TRBJ2-1|.|TRBV12-3/TRBV12-4|.
TGTGCCAGCAGTTTAGGGAGAAGACTAAATGAGCAGTTCTTC
CASSLGRRLNEQFF
>TRBJ1-2|many|TRBV6-2/TRBV6-3|.
TGTGCCAGCAGTTACGGTGTCGCAGGCGGAGGCTACACCTTC
CASSYGVAGGGYTF
>TRBJ2-5|many|TRBV20-1|.
TGCAGTGCTGCGTCAGGGGTCGGAGAGACCCAGTACTTC
CSAASGVGETQYF
>TRBJ2-1|.|TRBV20-1|TRBD2
TGCAGTGCTGAAAGTCCGGGACTAGCGATCTACAATGAGCAGTTCTTC
CSAESPGLAIYNEQFF
>TRBJ2-3|.|TRBV6-4|TRBD2
TGTGCCAGCAGTGACTCTCTAGCGGGGGGCCCAGATACGCAGTATTTT
CASSDSLAGGPDTQYF
>TRBJ2-5|.|TRBV20-1|TRBD2
TGCAGTGCTAGACTAGCGGGGGCAGATGATGAGACCCAGTACTTC
CSARLAGADDETQYF
>TRBJ2-3|.|TRBV20-1|TRBD1
TGCAGTGCTAGAGATCTAGGCCCGGGACAGCTTACGGATACGCAGTATTTT
CSARDLGPGQLTDTQYF
>TRBJ1-2|few|TRBV12-3/TRBV12-4|.
TGTGCCAGCAGTTGGACCTGGACTGATGGCTACACCTTC
CASSWTWTDGYTF
>TRBJ2-1|many|TRBV18|.
TGTGCCAGCTCACCACCGAATAGGGGGAGTTACAATGAGCAGTTCTTC
CASSPPNRGSYNEQFF
>TRBJ1-6|.|TRBV11-2|.
TGTGCCAGCAGCTTAGACGGCGTGGGAAATTCACCCCTCCACTTT
CASSLDGVGNSPLHF
>TRBJ2-1|many|TRBV20-1|TRBD2
TGCAGTGCTACAGGACTAGCAGTAGACGGCGAGCAGTTCTTC
CSATGLAVDGEQFF
>TRBJ1-5|few|TRBV11-3|.
TGTACCAGCAGCTTAGATTTCAGGGGTGGCAATCAGCCCCAGCATTTT
CTSSLDFRGGNQPQHF
>TRBJ1-2|many|TRBV29-1|.
TGCAGCGTTGAAGATCGCACGGGGAAAGGGGGCTATGGCTACACCTTC
CSVEDRTGKGGYGYTF
>TRBJ2-7|many|TRBV5-8|.
TGTGCCAGCAGCTTGGCAGGGACCTGGAGGGAGCAGTACTTC
CASSLAGTWREQYF
>TRBJ2-7|.|TRBV20-1|.
TGCAGTGCTATTCGGCTAGGGGAAACCTCCTACGAGCAGTACTTC
CSAIRLGETSYEQYF
>TRBJ2-1|many|TRBV28|TRBD2
TGTGCCAGCAGTTTATGGGCTAGCGGGAGTGATAATGAGCAGTTCTTC
CASSLWASGSDNEQFF
>TRBJ2-3|few|TRBV9|.
TGTGCCAGCAGCCCACAAGCCGGGACGGGCCTAGATACGCAGTATTTT
CASSPQAGTGLDTQYF
>TRBJ2-2|many|TRBV13|TRBD2
TGTGCCAGCAGCTTGGACGGGAGGGCCAGGAACACCGGGGAGCTGTTTTTT
CASSLDGRARNTGELFF
>TRBJ2-5|many|TRBV24-1|.
TGTGCCACCAGTCCCTCACCGACCAAGACGTACCAAGAGACCCAGTACTTC
CATSPSPTKTYQETQYF
>TRBJ2-7|.|TRBV10-3|TRBD2
TGTGCCATCAGTGACAGGACTAGCGGATCCTACGAGCAGTACTTC
CAISDRTSGSYEQYF
>TRBJ1-5|many|TRBV12-5|TRBD1
TGTGCTAGTGGTTCCACAACAGGGGGCAATCAGCCCCAGCATTTT
CASGSTTGGNQPQHF
>TRBJ1-1|many|TRBV28|TRBD1
TGTGCCAGCAACTCCGGGACAGGGGGCGCGGGGACTGAAGCTTTCTTT
CASNSGTGGAGTEAFF
>TRBJ1-6|.|TRBV4-2|TRBD1
TGTGCCAGCAGCCAACCGCCGGGACAGGGATTGAGGTCACCCCTCCACTTT
CASSQPPGQGLRSPLHF
>TRBJ2-1|.|TRBV6-2/TRBV6-3|.
TGTGCCAGCAGTTCAGGGTACGGAGGGGATGAGCAGTTCTTC
CASSSGYGGDEQFF
>TRBJ1-1|.|TRBV11-3|.
TGTGCCAGTAGTATTGGGCGGGTGAACACTGAAGCTTTCTTT
CASSIGRVNTEAFF
>TRBJ1-1|few|TRBV4-1|TRBD1
TGCGCCAGCACAAAACAGGGGCAAATGAACACTGAAGCTTTCTTT
CASTKQGQMNTEAFF
>TRBJ2-2|few|TRBV2|.
TGTGCCAGCGAGGGGGTCTCCGAGAACACCGGGGAGCTGTTTTTT
CASEGVSENTGELFF
>TRBJ1-1|many|TRBV3-1|.
TGTGCCAGCAGCCAAGGAGGGAGGAAAAACACTGAAGCTTTCTTT
CASSQGGRKNTEAFF
>TRBJ1-1|.|TRBV11-3|.
TGTGCCAGCAGCTTATTCGGGGACACTGAAGATTTCTTT
CASSLFGDTEDFF
>TRBJ2-7|many|TRBV29-1|.
TGCAGCGTTGCTCTTAGTGCCTACGAGCAGTACTTC
CSVALSAYEQYF
>TRBJ1-1|few|TRBV7-9|.
TGTGCCAGCAGCTTAGATTCCCAGAACACTGAAGCTTTCTTT
CASSLDSQNTEAFF
>TRBJ2-1|.|TRBV6-4|.
TGTGCCAGCAGTGAAAGGGGGGACAACTACAATGAGCAGTTCTTC
CASSERGDNYNEQFF
>TRBJ2-5|.|TRBV9|.
TGTGCCAGCAGCCTCGGACTCCAACAGGCAGAGACCCAGTACTTC
CASSLGLQQAETQYF
>TRBJ1-2|few|TRBV7-3|.
TGTGCCAGCTTAGGGTTGGAGGGAGGCTACACCTTC
CASLGLEGGYTF
>TRBJ2-7|.|TRBV6-5|.
TGTGCCAGCAGTTACTCGACCTCCCTAGTTGTCTACGAGCAGTACTTC
CASSYSTSLVVYEQYF
>TRBJ1-3|.|TRBV20-1|.
TGCAGTGCTAGAGAGGCAGGGGCTGGAAACACCATATATTTT
CSAREAGAGNTIYF
>TRBJ1-1|many|TRBV20-1|TRBD1
TGCAGTGCTAATGACAGGGTCCCTGAAGCTTTCTTT
CSANDRVPEAFF
>TRBJ1-1|many|TRBV27|.
TGTGCCAGCAGCCAAGGGACGGAGGCTGAAGCTTTCTTT
CASSQGTEAEAFF
>TRBJ2-3|few|TRBV3-1|TRBD2
TGTGCCAGCAGCGCGAGCGGGGGGGCTCCAGATACGCAGTATTTT
CASSASGGAPDTQYF
>TRBJ2-5|many|TRBV7-2|.
TGTGCCAGCAGCTCCGGGAGCAGTTTGTACCAAGAGACCCAGTACTTC
CASSSGSSLYQETQYF
>TRBJ2-3|.|TRBV12-3/TRBV12-4|.
TGTGCCAGCAGTCCCCGACGGGTTACCAACACAGATACGCAGTATTTT
CASSPRRVTNTDTQYF
>TRBJ1-5|.|TRBV5-4|.
TGTGCCAGCAGCTTGGATAGGGGGAGGACGCCCCAGCATTTT
CASSLDRGRTPQHF
>TRBJ2-1|many|TRBV2|.
TGTGCCAGCGGGCTGTTCGATGCGCAGTTCTTC
CASGLFDAQFF
>TRBJ2-3|.|TRBV30|.
TGTGCCTGGAGTGCCATCTGGGGGACCACAGATACGCAGTATTTT
CAWSAIWGTTDTQYF
>TRBJ2-1|many|TRBV3-1|TRBD2
TGTGCCAGCAGCCAAGATGTGGTAGCGGGAGCCCATGAGCAGTTCTTC
CASSQDVVAGAHEQFF
>TRBJ1-4|.|TRBV10-3|.
TGTGCCATCAGTGAGTCCGGGGAAACTAATGAAAAACTGTTTTTT
CAISESGETNEKLFF
>TRBJ2-1|.|TRBV2|.
TGTGCCAGCGCCAGCCGCGTTTCAGGGAGTCGGTCTGAGCAGTTCTTC
CASASRVSGSRSEQFF
>TRBJ2-1|.|TRBV6-4|TRBD1
TGTGCCAGCAGTGACTATAAGACAGGGGACGAGCAGTTCTTC
CASSDYKTGDEQFF
>TRBJ2-1|many|TRBV12-3/TRBV12-4|.
TGTGCCAGCAGCCGCCCCCTAGCAAAAGCCTACAATGAGCAGTTCTTC
CASSRPLAKAYNEQFF
>TRBJ2-3|.|TRBV5-1|.
TGCGCCAGCAGCTTGGCGTCACAGTCGACAGATACGCAGTATTTT
CASSLASQSTDTQYF
>TRBJ1-3|.|TRBV5-6|.
TGTGCCAGCAGCTCCGGGACCTTAAGAAACACCATATATTTT
CASSSGTLRNTIYF
>TRBJ2-2|few|TRBV7-9|.
TGTGCCAGCAGCTTAGGGACAGCACACACCGGGGAGCTGTTTTTT
CASSLGTAHTGELFF
>TRBJ2-1|.|TRBV7-2|TRBD2
TGTGCCAGCAGCAGTAGCGGGAGGGCCTACAATGAGCAGTTCTTC
CASSSSGRAYNEQFF
>TRBJ2-7|many|TRBV6-1|TRBD2
TGTGCCAGCATCCCGGGACTAGCGGGTCGTGAGCAGTACTTC
CASIPGLAGREQYF
>TRBJ2-5|.|TRBV5-1|.
TGCGCCAGCAGCTTTAGAACTGACGAAGAGACCCAGTACTTC
CASSFRTDEETQYF
>TRBJ2-4|.|TRBV5-6|TRBD2
TGTGCCAGCAGTCATCTAGCGGGCGGGGCGCCAAAAAACATTCAGTACTTC
CASSHLAGGAPKNIQYF